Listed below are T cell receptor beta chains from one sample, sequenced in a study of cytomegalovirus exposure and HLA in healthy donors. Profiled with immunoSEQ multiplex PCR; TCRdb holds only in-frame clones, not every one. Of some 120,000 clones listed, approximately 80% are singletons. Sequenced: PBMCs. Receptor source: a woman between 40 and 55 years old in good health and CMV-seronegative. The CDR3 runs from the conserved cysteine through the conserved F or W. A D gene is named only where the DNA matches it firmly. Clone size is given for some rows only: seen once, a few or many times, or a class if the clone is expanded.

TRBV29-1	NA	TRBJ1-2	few	CSVEGVRRAGYTF	TGCAGCGTTGAAGGGGTCCGGAGGGCAGGCTACACCTTC
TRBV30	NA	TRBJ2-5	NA	CAWSDGKQKTQYF	TGTGCCTGGAGCGACGGGAAGCAAAAGACCCAGTACTTC
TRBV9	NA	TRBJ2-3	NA	CASSRVGGNTDTQYF	TGTGCCAGCAGCCGAGTAGGGGGAAACACAGATACGCAGTATTTT
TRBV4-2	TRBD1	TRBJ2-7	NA	CASSQHGSTGGASSEQYF	TGTGCCAGCAGCCAACATGGGTCTACAGGGGGCGCATCGTCCGAGCAGTACTTC
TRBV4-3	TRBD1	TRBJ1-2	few	CASSPDRGHGYTF	TGCGCCAGCAGCCCGGACAGGGGGCATGGCTACACCTTC
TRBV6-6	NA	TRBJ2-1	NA	CASTLPQGMDEQFF	TGTGCCAGCACCCTACCTCAGGGGATGGATGAGCAGTTCTTC
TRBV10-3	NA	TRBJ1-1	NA	CAINGGGDTEAFF	TGTGCCATCAACGGGGGAGGGGACACTGAAGCTTTCTTT
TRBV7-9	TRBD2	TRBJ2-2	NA	CASSSPSGYTGELFF	TGTGCCAGCAGCTCTCCTAGCGGATACACCGGGGAGCTGTTTTTT
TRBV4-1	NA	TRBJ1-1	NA	CASSQDRRNTEAFF	TGCGCCAGCAGCCAAGATCGCAGAAACACTGAAGCTTTCTTT
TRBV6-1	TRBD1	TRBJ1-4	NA	CASSEDTGQGGEKLFF	TGTGCCAGCAGTGAAGATACCGGACAGGGGGGTGAAAAACTGTTTTTT
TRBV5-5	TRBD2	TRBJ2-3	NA	CASSLGGGSGDTQYF	TGTGCCAGCAGCTTGGGTGGCGGGAGTGGAGATACGCAGTATTTT
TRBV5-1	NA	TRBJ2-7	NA	CASSHEEGPSYEQYF	TGCGCCAGCAGCCACGAGGAGGGCCCCTCCTACGAGCAGTACTTC
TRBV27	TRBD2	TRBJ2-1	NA	CASSLGLAGAYNEQFF	TGTGCCAGCAGTTTGGGACTAGCGGGGGCCTACAATGAGCAGTTCTTC